The 16 T cell receptor beta chains listed next were all sequenced from one sample in a study of T cells in Graves' hyperthyroidism and ophthalmopathy. Amplification of TCR beta CDR3 regions used RNA as the template. An initial round of RT-PCR targeting the TCR CDR3 relied on the HTBI primer set. TCRdb reanalysed the multiplex PCR reads using MiXCR and keeps one entry per CDR3 protein. The profile shows about 560,000 distinct CDR3 sequences, 16% of them singletons. The sequenced sample consisted of blood. These TCRs come from a woman aged 18-29 years with Graves' hyperthyroidism.

V usage is TRBV2 and J usage is TRBJ1-6; 7 positions agree with TRBD1. The CDR3 extends over 15 amino acids. The ends lost 5 bases at V and 4 bases at J; junction bases unmatched: 5. Per the germline V gene, CDR1 is SNHLY and CDR2 is FYNNEI. CDR3 amino acids: CASSTGQDYNSPLHF. The DNA for the CDR3 is TGTGCCAGCAGTACTGGACAGGATTATAATTCACCCCTCCACTTT.

The V and J genes are TRBV7-2 and TRBJ2-7; 7 nucleotides match TRBD1. Germline V CDR1 and CDR2: SGHTA, FQGNSA. The J segment lost 7 bases and the V segment lost 4 bases, leaving 4 bases of the junction unmatched. This CDR3 spans 12 amino acids. This CDR3 is CASSSTGVEQYF. As DNA, the CDR3 is TGTGCCAGCAGCTCAACAGGGGTAGAGCAGTACTTC. The variable domain in full, completed from reference TRBV7-2 and TRBJ2-7, reads GAGVSQSPSNKVTEKGKDVELRCDPISGHTALYWYRQSLGQGLEFLIYFQGNSAPDKSGLPSDRFSAERTGGSVSTLTIQRTQQEDSAVYLCASSSTGVEQYFGPGTRLTVT.

Ten or more counts support this clonotype. J is TRBJ1-1 and V is TRBV11-3, with D hard to call. Trimming left V 6 bases short and J 0 bases short, with 11 bases between. The CDR3 is made up of 14 amino acids. CDR1 and CDR2 from the germline V gene are SGHNT and YENEEA. CDR3 loop: CASSLTGLNTEAFF. The DNA of the CDR3 is TGTGCCAGCAGTTTAACGGGGTTGAACACTGAAGCTTTCTTT.

The chain carries TRBV28 and TRBJ1-1; D remains ambiguous. The ends were cut back, 6 bases at V and 1 base at J, with 12 bases in the middle. CDR1 is MDHEN and CDR2 is SYDVKM in the germline V gene. This CDR3 is built from 14 residues. The CDR3 nucleotides read TGTGCCAGCAGAGCAAGACCGGAGAACACTGAAGCTTTCTTT. It encodes CASRARPENTEAFF.

Concerning this clonotype: Being one base from a much bigger clone, this may be a read error. This chain uses TRBV30 with TRBJ2-1, with unresolved D. Per the germline V gene, CDR1 is GTSNPN and CDR2 is SVGIG (reference sequence). This CDR3 contains 14 residues. With 4 bases removed from V and 8 bases from J, the gap between germline ends came to 18 bases. The CDR3 spells CAWTYSPQYDEQFF. CDR3 bases: TGTGCCTGGACTTACTCACCCCAATACGATGAGCAGTTCTTC.

This clonotype was seen only a few times. This may stem from a read error, because a much larger clone lies one nucleotide away. CDR3 protein: CASSLGTSGTTDTQYF. The CDR3 bases are TGCGCCAGCAGCTTAGGGACTAGCGGGACCACAGATACGCAGTATTTT. The chain couples TRBV5-1 to TRBJ2-3; 13 positions agree with TRBD2. Germline V gives CDR1 SGHRS, CDR2 YFSETQ. The CDR3 totals 16 residues. The V and J ends lost 2 bases and 2 bases, in that order; junction bases with no gene match: 2.

This clonotype came up a few times. V is TRBV27 and J is TRBJ2-7, with 10 nucleotides matching TRBD2. Germline V gene sequence: CDR1 MNHEY, CDR2 SMNVEV (reference sequence). The junction had 13 bases not matched to a gene; V was cut back by 5 bases and J by 6 bases. There are 16 residues in the CDR3. The CDR3 loop reads CASSDQPGLARPEQYF. The CDR3 coding sequence is TGTGCCAGCAGTGACCAGCCGGGACTAGCGCGACCCGAGCAGTACTTC.

This clonotype was detected many times. This rearrangement joins TRBV20-1 to TRBJ1-1; D possibly corresponds to TRBD1 (6 bases). CDR3 length: 14 residues. Germline V gene sequence: CDR1 DFQATT, CDR2 SNEGSKA (reference sequence). The V and J ends lost 4 bases and 3 bases respectively, with 15 bases between them. CDR3 sequence (DNA): TGCAGTGCTAACATACAGGGACGGTACACTGAAGCTTTCTTT. It specifies CSANIQGRYTEAFF.

The chain links TRBV7-3 to TRBJ1-6, with D perhaps matching TRBD1 (6 bases). CDR1 is SGHTA, CDR2 FQGTGA, per germline. The V end lost 2 bases, the J end lost 10 bases, and 9 bases lay between the germline ends. The CDR3 contains 13 residues. CDR3 nucleotide sequence: TGTGCCAGCAGCTTATACAGGGAATCACCCCTCCACTTT. It yields the protein CASSLYRESPLHF. The full variable domain, rest sourced from reference TRBV7-3 and TRBJ1-6, is GAGVSQTPSNKVTEKGKYVELRCDPISGHTALYWYRQSLGQGPEFLIYFQGTGAADDSGLPNDRFFAVRPEGSVSTLKIQRTERGDSAVYLCASSLYRESPLHFGNGTRLTVT.

The chain combines TRBV24-1 with TRBJ2-5, with TRBD1 as a possible D gene (5 bases). Between the trimmed V and J ends, which lost 1 base and 1 base, there was a span of 12 bases. The germline CDR1 and CDR2 sequences are KGHDR and SFDVKD. The CDR3 length is 16 residues. The CDR3, as DNA: TGTGCCACCAGTGATTTCTCGACAGACCGCCAAGAGACCCAGTACTTC. It translates to CATSDFSTDRQETQYF.

This clonotype was seen repeatedly, ten times or more. The chain employs TRBV3-1 and TRBJ2-3; 9 nucleotides align to TRBD2. Trimming took 1 base from V and 8 from J; bases not matched to a gene: 7. This CDR3 has 15 residues. Germline V gives CDR1 LGHDT, CDR2 YNNKEL (reference sequence). CDR3 in amino acids: CASSQGAGGYGTQYF. CDR3 DNA: TGTGCCAGCAGCCAAGGAGCGGGAGGTTATGGTACGCAGTATTTT.

This chain joins TRBV20-1 and TRBJ2-1; 10 bases align to TRBD2. Trimming removed 0 bases from V and 4 bases from J; junction bases left unmatched: 6. Looked up from germline, CDR1 is DFQATT and CDR2 is SNEGSKA (reference sequence). The CDR3 consists of 16 residues. This chain's CDR3 is CSAREASGGVYNEQFF. CDR3 DNA sequence: TGCAGTGCTAGAGAGGCTAGCGGGGGAGTTTACAATGAGCAGTTCTTC.

This clonotype came up many times. The rearrangement joins TRBV6-1 to TRBJ1-1, with D unclear. This CDR3 has 14 amino acids. The V end was cut by 1 base, the J end by 0 bases, with 6 bases between. Looked up from germline, CDR1 is MNHNS and CDR2 is SASEGT. CDR3 region: CASSEGRMNTEAFF. CDR3 coding DNA: TGTGCCAGCAGTGAAGGACGGATGAACACTGAAGCTTTCTTT.

This clonotype came up a few times. The chain has TRBV14 and TRBJ1-4; tentatively, D is TRBD1 (5 bases). The V end was cut by 0 bases, the J end by 0 bases, with 17 bases between. CDR1 is SGHDN and CDR2 is FVKESK in the germline V gene. The CDR3 covers 19 residues. CDR3 nucleotide sequence: TGTGCCAGCAGCCAAGATCTAGCGACAGCGGAAGCAACTAATGAAAAACTGTTTTTT. This sequence encodes CASSQDLATAEATNEKLFF.

This clonotype came up a few times. The V and J genes are TRBV14 and TRBJ1-6, with D uncertain. Trimming took 5 bases from V and 2 from J, leaving 7 bases between them. This CDR3 contains 14 residues. The germline CDR1 and CDR2 sequences are SGHDN and FVKESK. The CDR3 DNA follows: TGTGCCAGCAGCAAGGAACCCTATAATTCACCCCTCCACTTT. Translation gives CASSKEPYNSPLHF.

The chain recombines TRBV19 with TRBJ2-1; 12 bases are a match to TRBD2. The V segment lost 7 bases and the J segment 8 bases; nucleotides outside the gene matches: 6. This CDR3 region has 14 residues. Germline-derived CDR1 and CDR2 are LNHDA and SQIVND (reference sequence). As DNA, the CDR3 is TGTGCCAGTATCAGGACTAGCGGGAACTATGAGCAGTTCTTC. Translating it yields CASIRTSGNYEQFF.